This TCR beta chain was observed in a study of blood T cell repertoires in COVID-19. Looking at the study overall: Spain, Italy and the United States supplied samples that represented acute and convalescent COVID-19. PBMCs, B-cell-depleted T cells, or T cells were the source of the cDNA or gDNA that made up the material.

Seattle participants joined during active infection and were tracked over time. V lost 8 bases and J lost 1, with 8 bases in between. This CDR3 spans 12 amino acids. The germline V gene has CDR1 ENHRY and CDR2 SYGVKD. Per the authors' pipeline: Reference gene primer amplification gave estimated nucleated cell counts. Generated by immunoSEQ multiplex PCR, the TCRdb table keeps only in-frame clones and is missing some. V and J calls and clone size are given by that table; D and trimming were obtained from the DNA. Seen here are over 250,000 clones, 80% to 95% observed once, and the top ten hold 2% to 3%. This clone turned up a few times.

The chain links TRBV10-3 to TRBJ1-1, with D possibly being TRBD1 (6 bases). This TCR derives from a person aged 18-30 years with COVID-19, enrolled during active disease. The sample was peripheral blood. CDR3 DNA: TGTGCCATCGGGGGGGCGAACACTGAAGCTTTCTTT. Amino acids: CAIGGANTEAFF.